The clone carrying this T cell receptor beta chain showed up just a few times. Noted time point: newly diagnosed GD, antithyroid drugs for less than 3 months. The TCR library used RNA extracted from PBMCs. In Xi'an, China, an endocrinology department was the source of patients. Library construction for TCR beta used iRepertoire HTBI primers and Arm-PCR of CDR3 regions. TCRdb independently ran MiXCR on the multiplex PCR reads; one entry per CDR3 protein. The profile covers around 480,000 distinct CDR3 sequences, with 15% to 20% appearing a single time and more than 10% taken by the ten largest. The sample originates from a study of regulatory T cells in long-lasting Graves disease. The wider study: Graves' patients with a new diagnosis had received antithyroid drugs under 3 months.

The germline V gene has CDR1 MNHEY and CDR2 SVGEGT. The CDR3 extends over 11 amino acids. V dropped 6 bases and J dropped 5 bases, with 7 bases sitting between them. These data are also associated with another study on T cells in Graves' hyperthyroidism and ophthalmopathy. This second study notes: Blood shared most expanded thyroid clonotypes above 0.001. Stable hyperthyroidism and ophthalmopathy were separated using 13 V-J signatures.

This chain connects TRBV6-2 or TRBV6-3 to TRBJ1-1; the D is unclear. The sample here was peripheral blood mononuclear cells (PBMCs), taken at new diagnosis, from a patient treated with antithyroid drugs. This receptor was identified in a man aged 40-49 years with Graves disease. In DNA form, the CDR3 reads TGTGCCAGCAGGTCCAGGACTGAAGCTTTCTTT. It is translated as CASRSRTEAFF.